This T cell receptor (beta chain) was sequenced in a study of T cells in Graves' hyperthyroidism and ophthalmopathy. The wider study: Blood from the periphery was taken at initial diagnosis, before any treatment.

For Graves' hyperthyroidism to be stable, ophthalmopathy could not progress within 18 months. Uncontrolled infection, other autoimmune disease, pregnancy or lactation excluded patients. The trim removed 6 bases at V and 2 bases at J, leaving 11 bases unmatched. Germline V gene lookup returns CDR1 SGHAT and CDR2 FQNNGV. The CDR3 sequence is 16 residues long. Study-level results: Expanded thyroid clonotypes (above 0.001) were mostly also found in blood.

RNA transcripts gave rise to amplified TCR beta CDR3 regions. First-round RT-PCR with HTBI primers amplified the TCR CDR3 region. TCRdb fed the multiplex PCR reads into MiXCR, producing one record per CDR3 protein. Counted here are more than 450,000 distinct CDR3 sequences, roughly 15% occurring once; the ten biggest clones make up about 15%. Of note for this clonotype: The antigen is not known.

Sequenced input: blood. This clonotype was obtained from a woman in her thirties or forties with Graves' hyperthyroidism. The chain employs TRBV11-2 and TRBJ2-5; 8 bases map to TRBD2. The CDR3, as DNA: TGTGCCAGCAGATCCCCGGGGGGGGTTCGGCAAGAGACCCAGTACTTC. This translates into CASRSPGGVRQETQYF.